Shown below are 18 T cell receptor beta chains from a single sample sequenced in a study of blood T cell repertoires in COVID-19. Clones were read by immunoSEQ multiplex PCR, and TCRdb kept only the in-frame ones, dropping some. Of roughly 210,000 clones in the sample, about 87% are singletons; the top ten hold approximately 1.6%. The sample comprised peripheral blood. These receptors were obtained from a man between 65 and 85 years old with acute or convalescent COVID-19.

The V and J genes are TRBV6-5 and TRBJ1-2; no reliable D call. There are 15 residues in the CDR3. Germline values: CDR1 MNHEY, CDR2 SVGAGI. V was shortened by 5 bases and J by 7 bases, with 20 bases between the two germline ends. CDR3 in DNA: TGTGCCAGCAGTCCAACGACGGGCACTAGCGGTGGCTACACCTTC. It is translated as CASSPTTGTSGGYTF.

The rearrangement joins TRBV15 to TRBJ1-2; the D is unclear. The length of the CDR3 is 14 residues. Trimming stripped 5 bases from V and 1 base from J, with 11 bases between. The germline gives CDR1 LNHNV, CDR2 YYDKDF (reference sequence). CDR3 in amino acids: CATSPRRDNYGYTF. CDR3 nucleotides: TGTGCCACCAGCCCTCGGCGGGATAACTATGGCTACACCTTC.

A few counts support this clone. The CDR3 region is CASSLAAGGGQETQYF. CDR3 bases: TGTGCCAGCAGCTTAGCGGCGGGAGGGGGTCAAGAGACCCAGTACTTC. The chain employs TRBV7-2 and TRBJ2-5; TRBD2 agrees at 9 bases. The CDR3 loop spans 16 amino acids. Germline CDR1 reads SGHTA; CDR2 reads FQGNSA. Trimming at V came to 0 bases and at J to 2 bases, leaving 4 bases not matched to a gene.

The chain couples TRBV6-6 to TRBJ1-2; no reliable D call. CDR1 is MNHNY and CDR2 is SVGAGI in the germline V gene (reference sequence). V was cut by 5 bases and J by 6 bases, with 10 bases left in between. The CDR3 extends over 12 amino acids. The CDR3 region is CASSPRSDGYTF. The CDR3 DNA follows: TGTGCCAGCAGTCCTCGTTCGGATGGCTACACCTTC.

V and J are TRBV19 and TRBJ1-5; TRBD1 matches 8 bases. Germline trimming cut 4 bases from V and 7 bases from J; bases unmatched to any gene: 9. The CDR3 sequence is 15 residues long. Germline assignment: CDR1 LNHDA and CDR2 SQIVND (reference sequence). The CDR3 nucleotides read TGTGCCAGTAGTACCGGGACAGGAGCGAGGCAGCCCCAGCATTTT. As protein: CASSTGTGARQPQHF.

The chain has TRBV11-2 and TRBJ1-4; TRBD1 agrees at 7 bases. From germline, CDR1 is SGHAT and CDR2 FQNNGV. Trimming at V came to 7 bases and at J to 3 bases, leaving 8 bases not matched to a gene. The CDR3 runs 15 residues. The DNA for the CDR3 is TGTGCCAGCAACACCGCAGGACAGGCTAATGAAAAACTGTTTTTT. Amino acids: CASNTAGQANEKLFF. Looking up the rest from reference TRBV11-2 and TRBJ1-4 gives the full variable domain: EAGVAQSPRYKIIEKRQSVAFWCNPISGHATLYWYQQILGQGPKLLIQFQNNGVVDDSQLPKDRFSAERLKGVDSTLKIQPAKLEDSAVYLCASNTAGQANEKLFFGSGTQLSVL.

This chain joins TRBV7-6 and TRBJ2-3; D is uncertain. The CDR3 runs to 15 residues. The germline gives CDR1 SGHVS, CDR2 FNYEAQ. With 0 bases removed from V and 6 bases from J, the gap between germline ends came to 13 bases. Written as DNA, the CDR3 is TGTGCCAGCAGCTTAGCAGGAGACCCCGGGGATACGCAGTATTTT. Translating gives CASSLAGDPGDTQYF.

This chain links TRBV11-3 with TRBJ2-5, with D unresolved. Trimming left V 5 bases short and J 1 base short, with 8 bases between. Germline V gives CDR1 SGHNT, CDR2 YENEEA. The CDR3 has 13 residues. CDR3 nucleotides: TGTGCCAGCAGCCGCGACACCCAAGAGACCCAGTACTTC. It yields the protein CASSRDTQETQYF.

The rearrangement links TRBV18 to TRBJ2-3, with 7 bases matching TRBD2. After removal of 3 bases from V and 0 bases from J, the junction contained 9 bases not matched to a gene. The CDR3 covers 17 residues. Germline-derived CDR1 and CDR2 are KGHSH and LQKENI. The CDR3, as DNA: TGTGCCAGCTCACCCCTATTGGGGCGGGGGAGCACAGATACGCAGTATTTT. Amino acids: CASSPLLGRGSTDTQYF. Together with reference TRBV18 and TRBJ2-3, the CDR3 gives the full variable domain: NAGVMQNPRHLVRRRGQEARLRCSPMKGHSHVYWYRQLPEEGLKFMVYLQKENIIDESGMPKERFSAEFPKEGPSILRIQQVVRGDSAAYFCASSPLLGRGSTDTQYFGPGTRLTVL.

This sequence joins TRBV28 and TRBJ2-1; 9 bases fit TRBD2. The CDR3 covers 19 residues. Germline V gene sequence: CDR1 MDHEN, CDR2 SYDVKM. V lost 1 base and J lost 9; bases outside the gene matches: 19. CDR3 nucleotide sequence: TGTGCCAGCAGTTTATCAAGGCCACGGAGTAGCGGGAGAAATGGTGAGCAGTTCTTC. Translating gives CASSLSRPRSSGRNGEQFF.

The CDR3 spells CASCSGPASDTQYF. CDR3 DNA: TGTGCCAGCTGTAGCGGACCCGCATCAGATACGCAGTATTTT. The chain has TRBV6-5 and TRBJ2-3; a weak D match, TRBD2 (6 bases). Between the trimmed V and J ends, which lost 8 bases and 4 bases, there was a span of 16 bases. This CDR3 contains 14 residues. Germline V gene sequence: CDR1 MNHEY, CDR2 SVGAGI.

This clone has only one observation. CDR3 nucleotide sequence: TGTGCCAGCAGTGAATATAAACTCGATACGCAGTATTTT. Translating it yields CASSEYKLDTQYF. The chain uses TRBV25-1 and TRBJ2-3; unclear D gene. The CDR3 contains 13 residues. The ends were cut back, 0 bases at V and 6 bases at J, with 7 bases in the middle. CDR1 and CDR2 (germline): MGHDK, SYGVNS. Looking up the rest from reference TRBV25-1 and TRBJ2-3 gives the full variable domain: EADIYQTPRYLVIGTGKKITLECSQTMGHDKMYWYQQDPGMELHLIHYSYGVNSTEKGDLSSESTVSRIRTEHFPLTLESARPSHTSQYLCASSEYKLDTQYFGPGTRLTVL.

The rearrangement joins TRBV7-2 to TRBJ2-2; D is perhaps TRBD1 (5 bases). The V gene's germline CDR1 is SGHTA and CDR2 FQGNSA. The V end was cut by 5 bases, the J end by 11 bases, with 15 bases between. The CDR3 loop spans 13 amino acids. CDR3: CASSTGSFGELFF. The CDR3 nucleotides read TGTGCCAGCAGCACAGGTTCATTCGGAGAGCTGTTTTTT. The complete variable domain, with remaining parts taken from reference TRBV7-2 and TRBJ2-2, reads GAGVSQSPSNKVTEKGKDVELRCDPISGHTALYWYRQSLGQGLEFLIYFQGNSAPDKSGLPSDRFSAERTGGSVSTLTIQRTQQEDSAVYLCASSTGSFGELFFGEGSRLTVL.

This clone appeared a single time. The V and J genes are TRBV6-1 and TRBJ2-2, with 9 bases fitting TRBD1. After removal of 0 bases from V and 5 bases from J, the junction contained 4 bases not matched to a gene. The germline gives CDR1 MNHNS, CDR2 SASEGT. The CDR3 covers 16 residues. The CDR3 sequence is CASSEAHRGRTGELFF. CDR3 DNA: TGTGCCAGCAGTGAAGCGCACAGGGGGCGGACCGGGGAGCTGTTTTTT.

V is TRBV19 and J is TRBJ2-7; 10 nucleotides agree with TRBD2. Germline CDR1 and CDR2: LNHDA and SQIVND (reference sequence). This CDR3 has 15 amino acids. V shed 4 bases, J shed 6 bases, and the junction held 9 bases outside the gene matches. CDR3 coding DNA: TGTGCCAGTAGTACCCCCACTAGCGGGAACAGCGAGCAGTACTTC. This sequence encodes CASSTPTSGNSEQYF.

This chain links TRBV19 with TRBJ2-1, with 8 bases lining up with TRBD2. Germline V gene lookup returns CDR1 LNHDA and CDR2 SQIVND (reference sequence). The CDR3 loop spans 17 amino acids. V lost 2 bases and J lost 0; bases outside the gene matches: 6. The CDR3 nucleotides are TGTGCCAGTAGTATAACTTCAGCGGGAGCCTCCTACAATGAGCAGTTCTTC. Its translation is CASSITSAGASYNEQFF.

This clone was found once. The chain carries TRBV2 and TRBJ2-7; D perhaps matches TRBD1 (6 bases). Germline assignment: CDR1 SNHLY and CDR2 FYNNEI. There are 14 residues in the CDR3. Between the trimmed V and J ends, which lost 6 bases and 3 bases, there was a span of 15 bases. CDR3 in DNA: TGTGCCAGCAGGTCGGGTGCAGGGGTCTACGAGCAGTACTTC. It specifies CASRSGAGVYEQYF.

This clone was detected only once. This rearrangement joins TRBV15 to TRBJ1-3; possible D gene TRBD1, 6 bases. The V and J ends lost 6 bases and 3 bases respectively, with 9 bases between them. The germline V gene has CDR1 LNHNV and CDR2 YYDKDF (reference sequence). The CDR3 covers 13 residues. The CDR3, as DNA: TGTGCCACCAGGGCGGACAGTGGAAACACCATATATTTT. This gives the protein CATRADSGNTIYF.